Each of the 11 T cell receptor beta chains below was sequenced from the same sample in a study of blood T cell repertoires in COVID-19. TCRdb's table, derived via immunoSEQ multiplex PCR, lists solely in-frame clones and lacks some. The repertoire consists of roughly 70,000 clones, with 75% to 90% occurring once and the leading ten covering around 10%. Material for sequencing was peripheral blood. The receptors were sampled from an elderly man with acute or convalescent COVID-19.

About this clone itself: The junction differs from germline at one of its ends, possibly a read error. The genes are TRBV4-1 and TRBJ1-5, with a possible D match to TRBD1 (5 bases). The CDR3 extends over 14 amino acids. The germline V gene has CDR1 MGHRA and CDR2 YSYEKL. The CDR3 DNA reads as TGCGCCAGCAGCCCTCCGGGGGTTAGTCAGTCCCAGCATTTT. Its protein product is CASSPPGVSQSQHF.

The chain links TRBV18 to TRBJ2-7; 7 bases are a match to TRBD1. Germline V CDR1 and CDR2: KGHSH, LQKENI. There are 15 residues in the CDR3. After removal of 6 bases from V and 1 base from J, the junction contained 9 bases not matched to a gene. The CDR3 reads CASSEKPGQSYEQYF. CDR3 coding DNA: TGTGCCAGCTCCGAAAAGCCGGGACAGTCCTACGAGCAGTACTTC.

This chain links TRBV12-3 or TRBV12-4 with TRBJ1-4, with 7 bases aligning to TRBD1. CDR3 size: 12 residues. V shed 6 bases, J shed 7 bases, and the junction held 2 bases outside the gene matches. The CDR3 here is CASRPGGEKLFF. The CDR3 DNA reads as TGTGCCAGCAGGCCAGGGGGTGAAAAACTGTTTTTT.

V usage is TRBV24-1 and J usage is TRBJ1-2; 9 bases agree with TRBD1. Germline V gene data show CDR1 as KGHDR and CDR2 as SFDVKD. The CDR3 runs 15 residues. The V segment lost 4 bases and the J segment 4 bases; nucleotides outside the gene matches: 6. This CDR3 is CATSDLTGGVYGYTF. DNA of the CDR3: TGTGCCACCAGTGACTTGACAGGGGGGGTCTATGGCTACACCTTC.

The chain has TRBV6-5 and TRBJ2-5, with 12 bases lining up with TRBD2. The CDR3 has 15 amino acids. J was trimmed by 0 bases and V by 4 bases; bases with no gene match: 0. In germline, CDR1 is MNHEY, CDR2 SVGAGI. Here the CDR3 DNA reads TGTGCCAGCAGTTGGACTAGCGGGGACCAAGAGACCCAGTACTTC. Translated: CASSWTSGDQETQYF.

The CDR3 here is CASSPVGGSGNTEAFF. In DNA, the CDR3 is TGTGCCAGCAGCCCCGTCGGGGGATCGGGGAACACTGAAGCTTTCTTT. The chain combines TRBV5-6 with TRBJ1-1; D is perhaps TRBD1 (5 bases). The V gene lost 4 bases and the J gene lost 1 base, with 17 bases spanning the gap. CDR3 length equals 16 residues. Looked up from germline, CDR1 is SGHDT and CDR2 is YYEEEE.

This rearrangement joins TRBV29-1 to TRBJ1-2; the match to TRBD1 covers 9 bases. Germline V lookup: CDR1 SQVTM, CDR2 ANQGSEA. The V gene end was trimmed by 8 bases and the J gene end by 6 bases; junction bases not matched to a gene: 10. The CDR3 is 13 residues long. Written as DNA, the CDR3 is TGCAGCACCATGGCCGGGACAGGGAATGGCTACACCTTC. Amino acid sequence: CSTMAGTGNGYTF.

This chain joins TRBV27 and TRBJ1-2; D is perhaps TRBD1 (5 bases). Germline loops: CDR1 MNHEY, CDR2 SMNVEV (reference sequence). Trimming cost V 5 bases and J 0 bases, with 7 bases left between them. CDR3 length equals 13 residues. In nucleotides, the CDR3 is TGTGCCAGCAGTCCGACAGCTAACTATGGCTACACCTTC. Translated, it gives CASSPTANYGYTF.

As to this clone: Within the sample, other DNA sequences also encode this same CDR3. The chain uses TRBV29-1 and TRBJ2-5; maybe TRBD1 (6 bases). The CDR3 runs to 13 residues. The germline V gene encodes CDR1 SQVTM and CDR2 ANQGSEA. Trimming removed 6 bases at V and 2 bases at J, with 13 bases between. CDR3 amino acids: CSVAPGVQETQYF. The CDR3 bases are TGCAGCGTGGCCCCAGGGGTGCAAGAGACCCAGTACTTC.

On this clone: Other DNA sequences from this sample encode an identical CDR3 as well. The genes are TRBV5-1 and TRBJ2-7, with 10 bases identical to TRBD2. The CDR3 length is 15 residues. Germline V gene data show CDR1 as SGHRS and CDR2 as YFSETQ. Losses at the gene ends were 0 bases for V and 0 bases for J; bases not matched to a gene: 0. For the CDR3, the DNA is TGCGCCAGCAGCTTGGGGACTAGCGGCTCCTACGAGCAGTACTTC. It encodes CASSLGTSGSYEQYF.

The chain joins TRBV11-3 to TRBJ2-5; 13 bases align to TRBD2. From germline, CDR1 is SGHNT and CDR2 YENEEA. V dropped 5 bases and J dropped 4; count of bases not matched to a gene: 4. CDR3 size: 15 residues. The CDR3 DNA sequence: TGTGCCAGCAGCATGACTAGCGGGGGGCCAGAGACCCAGTACTTC. This sequence encodes CASSMTSGGPETQYF.